The source of this T cell receptor (beta chain) is a study of T cell repertoires in cytomegalovirus infection. Across the study: An indication of both CMV infection and matching HLA type came from public TCR beta signatures.

TCRdb analysed the reads with MiXCR anew, one entry per CDR3 protein. The table shows approximately 500,000 distinct CDR3 sequences, with roughly a third occurring only once. For this clonotype: Its antigen is as yet unknown.

This clonotype was obtained from a human donor in good health (CMV status not recorded). Some clones in this sample may be carry-over from other donors' samples. The specimen comprised cultured PBMCs, sampled from culture after CMV antigen stimulation.

DNA of the CDR3: TGTGCCAGTACACAGAGCTCCTACAATGAGCAGTTCTTC. Amino acids: CASTQSSYNEQFF. The chain recombines TRBV19 with TRBJ2-1, with D uncertain. Deletions cut 7 bases from V and 0 bases from J, with 7 bases between. The CDR3 is made up of 13 amino acids. Germline CDR1 is LNHDA and CDR2 is SQIVND (reference sequence).